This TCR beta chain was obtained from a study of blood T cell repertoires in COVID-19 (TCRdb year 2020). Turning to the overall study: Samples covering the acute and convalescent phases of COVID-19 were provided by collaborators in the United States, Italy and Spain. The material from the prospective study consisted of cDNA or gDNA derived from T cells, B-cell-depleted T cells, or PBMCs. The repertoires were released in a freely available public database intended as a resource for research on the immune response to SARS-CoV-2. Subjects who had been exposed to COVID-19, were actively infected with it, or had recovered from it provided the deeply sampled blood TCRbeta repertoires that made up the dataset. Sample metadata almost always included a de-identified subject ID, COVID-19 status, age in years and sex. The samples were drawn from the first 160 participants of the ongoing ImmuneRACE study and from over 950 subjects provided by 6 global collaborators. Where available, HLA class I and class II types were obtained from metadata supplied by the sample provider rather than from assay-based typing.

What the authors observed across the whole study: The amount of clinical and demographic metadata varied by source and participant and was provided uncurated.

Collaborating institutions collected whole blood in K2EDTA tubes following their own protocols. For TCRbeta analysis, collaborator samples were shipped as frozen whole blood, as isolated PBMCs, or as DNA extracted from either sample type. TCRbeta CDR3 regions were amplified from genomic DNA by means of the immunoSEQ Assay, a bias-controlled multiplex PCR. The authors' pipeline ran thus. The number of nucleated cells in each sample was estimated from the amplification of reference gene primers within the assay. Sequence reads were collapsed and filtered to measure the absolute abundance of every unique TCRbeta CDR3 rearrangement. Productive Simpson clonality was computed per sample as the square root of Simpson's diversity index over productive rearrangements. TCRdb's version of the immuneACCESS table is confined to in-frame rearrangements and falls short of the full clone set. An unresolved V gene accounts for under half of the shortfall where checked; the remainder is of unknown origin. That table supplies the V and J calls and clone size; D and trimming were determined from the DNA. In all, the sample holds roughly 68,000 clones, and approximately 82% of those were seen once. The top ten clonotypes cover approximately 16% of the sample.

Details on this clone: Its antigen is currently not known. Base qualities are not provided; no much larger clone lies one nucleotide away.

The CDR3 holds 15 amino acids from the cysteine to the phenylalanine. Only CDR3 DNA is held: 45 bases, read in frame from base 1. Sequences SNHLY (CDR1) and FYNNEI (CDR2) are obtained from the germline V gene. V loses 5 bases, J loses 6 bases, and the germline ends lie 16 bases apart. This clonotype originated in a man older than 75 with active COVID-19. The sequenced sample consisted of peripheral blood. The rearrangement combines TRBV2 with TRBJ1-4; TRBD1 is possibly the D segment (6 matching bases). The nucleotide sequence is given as TGTGCCAGCAGTAAAAAGGGACAAGGATATGAAAAACTGTTTTTT. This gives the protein CASSKKGQGYEKLFF.